This is a list of T cell receptor beta chains from one sample in a study of T cell responses to AZD1222 COVID-19 vaccine. Sequencing was performed with immunoSEQ multiplex PCR; in TCRdb, only in-frame clones are kept and a portion is missing. The repertoire holds about 130,000 clones, approximately 90% seen once, with 1.1% in the top ten. The specimen comprised peripheral blood, sampled 28 days after the second AZD1222 dose. These receptors all stem from an adult who received the AZD1222 COVID-19 vaccine. Each CDR3 is given with its conserved first and last residue. The D gene is left open where the match is weak. Some rows have no size entry. The others give once, few or many, or a class for an expanded clone.

V: TRBV5-1
size: .
J: TRBJ2-2
D: .
CDR3: CASSQDSNTGELFF
DNA: TGCGCCAGCAGCCAGGACTCAAACACCGGGGAGCTGTTTTTT

V: TRBV9
size: .
J: TRBJ2-1
D: .
CDR3: CASSVAGPVYNEQFF
DNA: TGTGCCAGCAGCGTAGCCGGACCTGTCTACAATGAGCAGTTCTTC

V: TRBV7-3
size: .
J: TRBJ2-1
D: .
CDR3: CASSPRLGNEQFF
DNA: TGTGCCAGCAGCCCGCGTCTCGGAAATGAGCAGTTCTTC

V: TRBV5-1
size: .
J: TRBJ1-3
D: .
CDR3: CASSQGSSGNTIYF
DNA: TGCGCCAGCAGCCAGGGATCCTCTGGAAACACCATATATTTT

V: TRBV27
size: .
J: TRBJ2-5
D: .
CDR3: CASSLMGVETQYF
DNA: TGTGCCAGCAGTTTAATGGGGGTGGAGACCCAGTACTTC

V: TRBV7-9
size: .
J: TRBJ2-7
D: TRBD1
CDR3: CASSLGQGLSPQYF
DNA: TGTGCCAGCAGCTTAGGACAGGGGCTATCCCCGCAGTACTTC

V: TRBV5-1
size: .
J: TRBJ2-3
D: .
CDR3: CASGPISGADTQYF
DNA: TGCGCCAGCGGACCAATTAGCGGCGCAGATACGCAGTATTTT

V: TRBV2
size: .
J: TRBJ2-7
D: .
CDR3: CASSEGYGGSYEQYF
DNA: TGTGCCAGCAGTGAAGGGTACGGAGGCTCCTACGAGCAGTACTTC

V: TRBV7-8
size: .
J: TRBJ2-3
D: .
CDR3: CASSQKTPRTTSTDTQYF
DNA: TGTGCCAGCAGCCAAAAGACCCCCCGGACTACCAGCACAGATACGCAGTATTTT

V: TRBV5-1
size: .
J: TRBJ2-5
D: TRBD1
CDR3: CASRVAGGSLETQYF
DNA: TGCGCCAGCAGAGTGGCAGGGGGCTCACTAGAGACCCAGTACTTC

V: TRBV19
size: .
J: TRBJ2-1
D: .
CDR3: CASSISGNSYNEQFF
DNA: TGTGCCAGTAGTATTAGCGGCAACTCCTACAATGAGCAGTTCTTC

V: TRBV5-1
size: .
J: TRBJ1-5
D: TRBD1
CDR3: CASSQTGRGQPQHF
DNA: TGCGCCAGCAGTCAGACAGGGAGAGGTCAGCCCCAGCATTTT

V: TRBV9
size: few
J: TRBJ2-7
D: TRBD2
CDR3: CASSVGGGPYEQYF
DNA: TGTGCCAGCAGCGTAGGGGGGGGACCCTACGAGCAGTACTTC

V: TRBV18
size: .
J: TRBJ2-5
D: .
CDR3: CASSPTTLGETQYF
DNA: TGTGCCAGCTCCCCTACGACGTTGGGGGAGACCCAGTACTTC

V: TRBV15
size: .
J: TRBJ1-5
D: TRBD1
CDR3: CATSRATGFSNQPQHF
DNA: TGTGCCACCAGCAGAGCGACAGGGTTTAGCAATCAGCCCCAGCATTTT

V: TRBV7-3
size: .
J: TRBJ2-2
D: .
CDR3: CASSLPPGELFF
DNA: TGTGCCAGCAGCTTACCACCCGGGGAGCTGTTTTTT

V: TRBV12-5
size: .
J: TRBJ2-1
D: TRBD2
CDR3: CASGRTSLNEQFF
DNA: TGTGCTAGTGGTCGGACTAGCCTCAATGAGCAGTTCTTC

V: TRBV15
size: .
J: TRBJ2-7
D: .
CDR3: CATSSSSRYEQYF
DNA: TGTGCCACCAGCAGTTCCAGTCGCTACGAGCAGTACTTC

V: TRBV1
size: .
J: TRBJ2-4
D: .
CDR3: CTSSQDRGQGALIAKNIQYF
DNA: TGCACCAGCAGCCAAGATAGGGGACAGGGGGCGTTAATAGCCAAAAACATTCAGTACTTC